The source of this TCR beta chain is a study of blood T cells in healthy people across ages. This clonotype was seen only a few times. It was with a sample-barcoded 5' primer and a J-beta primer mix that a second PCR of about 6 to 11 cycles was run. Each of the cDNA molecules was tagged by a template-switch adaptor with 12 random nucleotides. TCRdb called the 5' RACE reads again in MiXCR, with one record for every CDR3 protein. The sample consists of about 780,000 distinct CDR3 sequences, 20% to 30% of them appearing once. The trim removed 5 bases at V and 4 bases at J, leaving 8 bases unmatched. The germline CDR1 and CDR2 sequences are SQVTM and ANQGSEA. The CDR3 sequence is 14 residues long. This sample was shared with a second study, whose subject was T cells of mothers and their children.

This receptor was taken from a boy younger than 18 in good health. The genes are TRBV29-1 and TRBJ1-2; 9 nucleotides align to TRBD1. Sequencing was carried out using blood. The CDR3 DNA reads TGCAGCGTTTTGGGGACAGGGACAGCCTATGGCTACACCTTC. It yields the protein CSVLGTGTAYGYTF.